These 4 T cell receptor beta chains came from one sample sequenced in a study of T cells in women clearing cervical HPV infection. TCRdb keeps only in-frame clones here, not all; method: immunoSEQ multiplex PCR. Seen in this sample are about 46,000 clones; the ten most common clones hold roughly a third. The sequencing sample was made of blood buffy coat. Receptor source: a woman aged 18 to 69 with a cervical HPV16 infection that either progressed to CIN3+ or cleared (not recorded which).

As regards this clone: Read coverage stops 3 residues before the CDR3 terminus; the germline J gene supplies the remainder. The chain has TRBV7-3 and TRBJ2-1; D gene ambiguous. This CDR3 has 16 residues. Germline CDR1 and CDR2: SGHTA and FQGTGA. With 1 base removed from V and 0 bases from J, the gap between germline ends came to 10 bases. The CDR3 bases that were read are TGTGCCAGCAGCTTAATTGGTTCTAACTCCTACAATGAG. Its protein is CASSLIGSNSYNE. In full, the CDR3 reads CASSLIGSNSYNEQFF.

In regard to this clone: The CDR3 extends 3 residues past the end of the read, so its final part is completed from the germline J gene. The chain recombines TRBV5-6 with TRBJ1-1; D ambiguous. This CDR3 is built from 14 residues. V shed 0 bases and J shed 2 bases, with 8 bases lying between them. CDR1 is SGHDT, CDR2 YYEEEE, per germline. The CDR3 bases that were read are TGTGCCAGCAGCTTGGTGTCACTTAACACTGAA. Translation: CASSLVSLNTE. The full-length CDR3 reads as CASSLVSLNTEAFF.

CDR3 sequence: CSASLWREADQDPDTQYF. The covered CDR3 bases are TGCAGTGCTAGCCTCTGGCGGGAGGCTGACCAGGACCCAGATACG. The chain couples TRBV20-1 to TRBJ2-3; 8 bases line up with TRBD2. The CDR3 is cut off 3 residues early in the read; its end comes from the germline J gene. The germline CDR1 and CDR2 sequences are DFQATT and SNEGSKA (reference sequence). J lost 4 bases, V lost 3 bases, and 18 bases had no gene match. This CDR3 region has 18 residues.

The DNA read from the CDR3 is TGTGCCAGTAGTATACCGCGGGGGGCCTATAATTCACCG. Protein: CASSIPRGAYNSP. The full CDR3 reads CASSIPRGAYNSPLFF. This chain links TRBV19 with TRBJ2-2; 8 bases are shared with TRBD2. The read terminates 3 residues before the CDR3 end, so the remaining end is supplied by the germline J gene. Looked up from germline, CDR1 is LNHDA and CDR2 is SQIVND (reference sequence). The length of the CDR3 is 16 residues.